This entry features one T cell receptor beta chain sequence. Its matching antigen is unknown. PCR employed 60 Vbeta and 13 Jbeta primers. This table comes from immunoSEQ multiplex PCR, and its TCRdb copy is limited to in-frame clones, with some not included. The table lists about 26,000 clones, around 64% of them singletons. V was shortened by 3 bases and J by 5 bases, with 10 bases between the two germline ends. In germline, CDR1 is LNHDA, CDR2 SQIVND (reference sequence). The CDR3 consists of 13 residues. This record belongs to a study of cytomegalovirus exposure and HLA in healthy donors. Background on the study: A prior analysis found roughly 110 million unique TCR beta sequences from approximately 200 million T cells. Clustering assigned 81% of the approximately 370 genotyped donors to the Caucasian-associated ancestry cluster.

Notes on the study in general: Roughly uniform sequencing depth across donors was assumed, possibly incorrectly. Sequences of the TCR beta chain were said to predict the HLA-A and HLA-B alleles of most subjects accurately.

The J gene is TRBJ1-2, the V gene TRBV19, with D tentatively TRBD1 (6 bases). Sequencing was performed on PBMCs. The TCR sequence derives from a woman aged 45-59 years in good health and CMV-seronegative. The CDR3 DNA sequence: TGTGCCAGTAGTATTGGCAGGGGTTATGGCTACACCTTC. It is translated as CASSIGRGYGYTF. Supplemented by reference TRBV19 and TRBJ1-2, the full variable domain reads DGGITQSPKYLFRKEGQNVTLSCEQNLNHDAMYWYRQDPGQGLRLIYYSQIVNDFQKGDIAEGYSVSREKKESFPLTVTSAQKNPTAFYLCASSIGRGYGYTFGSGTRLTVV.